The T cell receptor (beta chain) under discussion was sequenced for a study of shared clonotypes between healthy human individuals. The table came from immunoSEQ multiplex PCR; TCRdb's copy has only in-frame clones and leaves some out. The sample includes hundreds of thousands of clones, about 95% of them seen just once. With V trimmed by 7 bases and J by 0 bases, 22 bases remained unmatched. The CDR3 has 21 amino acids. Germline loops: CDR1 LNHDA, CDR2 SQIVND (reference sequence). Only CD45RO-negative cells positively selected for CCR7 counted as naive CD8 cells, so terminally differentiated effector memory CD45RA+ cells were excluded. This clone was detected only once.

The chain joins TRBV19 to TRBJ2-2; 8 bases agree with TRBD2. Input material: naive CD8+ T cells sorted from blood. The clonotype comes from a woman younger than 45 in good health. CDR3 DNA sequence: TGTGCCAGTAACCACCTTAGCGGGTTAGCGGGAAATCGCGCGAACACCGGGGAGCTGTTTTTT. Translation gives CASNHLSGLAGNRANTGELFF.